This is a list of T cell receptor beta chains from one sample in a study of T cell clones after liver transplantation. Data came from immunoSEQ multiplex PCR; TCRdb stores just in-frame clones and leaves some out. The table includes fewer than 80,000 clones, around 84% detected once. The sample here was CD4+ T cells from blood, taken 48 months after liver transplant. The receptors shown here come from a human patient who received a liver transplant. Certain T cells may be donor cells from the graft. Each CDR3 is given with its conserved first and last residue. Fields, in order: D gene, J gene, V gene, CDR3 protein. The D gene is left open where the match is weak.

TRBD2 | TRBJ2-7 | TRBV9 | CASSAGGRYEQYF
NA | TRBJ1-4 | TRBV2 | CASKDSGGESAPFNEKLFF
TRBD1 | TRBJ2-1 | TRBV28 | CASRPGGSSSYNEQFF
TRBD1 | TRBJ1-6 | TRBV4-3 | CASSQRQGAFSPLHF
NA | TRBJ1-4 | TRBV28 | CATRRAPREEKLFF
NA | TRBJ1-3 | TRBV4-3 | CASSPQQESSGNTIYF
TRBD1 | TRBJ1-2 | TRBV19 | CASSDGAGTGWSYGYTF
TRBD2 | TRBJ2-1 | TRBV7-3 | CASSPGLAGTNEQFF
TRBD1 | TRBJ2-6 | TRBV4-1 | CASSQEGGRAYSGANVLTF
NA | TRBJ2-7 | TRBV4-3 | CASSQDPPDGRSSYEQYF
NA | TRBJ2-1 | TRBV7-7 | CASSLGRPTTSPASSYNEQFF
NA | TRBJ1-3 | TRBV14 | CASSLGSGNTIYF
TRBD2 | TRBJ2-2 | TRBV5-4 | CASSLGPLAGGLGELFF
TRBD2 | TRBJ2-7 | TRBV5-4 | CASSLIAGGPHEQYF
TRBD1 | TRBJ2-7 | TRBV5-5 | CASSLAGTGAYEQYF
NA | TRBJ2-7 | TRBV7-2 | CASSLAGSPSEQYF
NA | TRBJ1-5 | TRBV19 | CASSIAGIGNQPQHF
TRBD1 | TRBJ1-2 | TRBV6-5 | CASSKGQLYGYTF
TRBD2 | TRBJ2-2 | TRBV6-6 | CASRSGGVTGELFF
NA | TRBJ2-1 | TRBV19 | CASSIDPLQPSSYNEQFF
NA | TRBJ2-3 | TRBV28 | CASSYEPSSGTDTQYF
NA | TRBJ1-5 | TRBV5-6 | CASSSTGLAENNQPQHF
TRBD2 | TRBJ2-7 | TRBV4-3 | CASSLGLAGAEQYF
TRBD2 | TRBJ2-1 | TRBV7-9 | CASSLGGLAGEQFF
NA | TRBJ1-6 | TRBV19 | CASTPGNSLSPLHF
TRBD2 | TRBJ2-2 | TRBV7-3 | CASSLNAAGTHGELFF
NA | TRBJ2-5 | TRBV7-9 | CASSLEGTAPQETQYF
TRBD1 | TRBJ2-2 | TRBV7-3 | CASSLNPTGGTGELFF
NA | TRBJ2-2 | TRBV29-1 | CSVGTGSPGELFF
TRBD2 | TRBJ2-1 | TRBV5-1 | CASSDGTSGYNEQFF
NA | TRBJ2-7 | TRBV14 | CASSPRFGGEQYF
NA | TRBJ2-1 | TRBV9 | CASSVVSGLGNEQFF
TRBD1 | TRBJ1-5 | TRBV7-9 | CASSPTGDSNQPQHF
NA | TRBJ1-1 | TRBV7-2 | CASSLFGTQGAEAFF
NA | TRBJ2-1 | TRBV6-1 | CASSDPTPLGYNEQFF
TRBD1 | TRBJ2-7 | TRBV28 | CASILGQGYEQYF
NA | TRBJ2-5 | TRBV5-1 | CASRATGRETQYF
NA | TRBJ1-2 | TRBV28 | CASSFGGTPGYTF
NA | TRBJ2-3 | TRBV7-3 | CASSLDYTDTQYF
NA | TRBJ1-2 | TRBV4-3 | CASSQDFTGSYGYTF
TRBD1 | TRBJ1-5 | TRBV6-5 | CATKGTGHSNQPQHF
NA | TRBJ2-7 | TRBV7-9 | CAMGPGTATYEQYF
NA | TRBJ2-7 | TRBV28 | CASRDGGYEQYF
NA | TRBJ1-2 | TRBV29-1 | CSANLIGPGYTF
NA | TRBJ1-1 | TRBV5-4 | CASSYTGDTEAFF
TRBD1 | TRBJ2-5 | TRBV28 | CASKPGGRETQYF
NA | TRBJ1-1 | TRBV5-1 | CASSPGGLGAGEAFF
TRBD2 | TRBJ2-2 | TRBV10-3 | CATTSGGDTGELFF
NA | TRBJ2-1 | TRBV2 | CASRGAGGRFSGHNEQFF